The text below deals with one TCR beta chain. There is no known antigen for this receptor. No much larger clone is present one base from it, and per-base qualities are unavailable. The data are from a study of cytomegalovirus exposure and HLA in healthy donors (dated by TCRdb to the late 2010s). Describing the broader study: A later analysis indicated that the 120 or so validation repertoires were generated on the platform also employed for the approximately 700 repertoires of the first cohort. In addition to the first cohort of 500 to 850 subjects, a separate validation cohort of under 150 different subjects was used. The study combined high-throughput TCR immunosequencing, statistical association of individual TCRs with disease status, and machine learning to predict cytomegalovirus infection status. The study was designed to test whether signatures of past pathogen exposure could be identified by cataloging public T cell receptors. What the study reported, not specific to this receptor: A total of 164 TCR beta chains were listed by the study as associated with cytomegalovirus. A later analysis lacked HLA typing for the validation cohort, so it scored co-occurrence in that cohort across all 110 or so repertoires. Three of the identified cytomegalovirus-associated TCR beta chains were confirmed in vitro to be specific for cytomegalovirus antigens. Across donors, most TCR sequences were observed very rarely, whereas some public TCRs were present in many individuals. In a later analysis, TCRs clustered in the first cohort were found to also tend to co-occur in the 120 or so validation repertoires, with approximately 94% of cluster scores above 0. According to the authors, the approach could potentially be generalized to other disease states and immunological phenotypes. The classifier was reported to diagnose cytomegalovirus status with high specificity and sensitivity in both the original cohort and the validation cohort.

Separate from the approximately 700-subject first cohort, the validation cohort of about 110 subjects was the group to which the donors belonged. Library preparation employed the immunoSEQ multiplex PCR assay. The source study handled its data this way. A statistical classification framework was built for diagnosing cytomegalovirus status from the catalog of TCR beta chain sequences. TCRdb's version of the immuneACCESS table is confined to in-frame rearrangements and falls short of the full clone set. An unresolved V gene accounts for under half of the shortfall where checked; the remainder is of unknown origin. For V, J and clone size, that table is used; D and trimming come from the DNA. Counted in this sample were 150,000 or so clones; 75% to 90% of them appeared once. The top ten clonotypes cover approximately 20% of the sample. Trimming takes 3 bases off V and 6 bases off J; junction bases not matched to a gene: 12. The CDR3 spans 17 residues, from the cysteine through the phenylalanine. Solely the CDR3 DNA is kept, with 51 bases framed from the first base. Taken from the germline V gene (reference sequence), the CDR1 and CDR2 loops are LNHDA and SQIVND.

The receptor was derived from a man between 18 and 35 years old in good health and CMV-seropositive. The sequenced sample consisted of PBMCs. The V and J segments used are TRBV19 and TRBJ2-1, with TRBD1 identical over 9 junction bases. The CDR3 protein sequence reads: CASSIFPGTGIVNEQFF. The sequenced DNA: TGTGCCAGTAGTATTTTCCCCGGGACAGGGATCGTCAATGAGCAGTTCTTC.